Listed here are 9 T cell receptor beta chains from one sample, sequenced in a study of control samples from healthy donors and cancer patients. Profiling relied on immunoSEQ multiplex PCR, and the TCRdb table lists in-frame clones only, not all of them. The table gives about 200,000 clones; the top ten clones make up around 2% of it. Specimen: blood. The receptors here all came from a woman aged 30 to 39 in good health.

In DNA form, the CDR3 reads TGTGCCAGCAGTTTCCCGGGACGGCAATACAATGAGCAGTTCTTC. Its translation is CASSFPGRQYNEQFF. This chain connects TRBV27 to TRBJ2-1, with D perhaps TRBD1 or TRBD2 (5 bases each). Trimming took 3 bases from V and 4 from J, leaving 13 bases between them. The CDR3 is 15 residues long. Germline loops: CDR1 MNHEY, CDR2 SMNVEV (reference sequence).

V gene TRBV18 combines with J gene TRBJ1-1; no clear D. V was cut by 6 bases and J by 7 bases, with 6 bases left in between. CDR3 length: 10 residues. CDR1 is KGHSH, CDR2 LQKENI, per germline. The CDR3 here is CASSPDEAFF. As DNA, the CDR3 is TGTGCCAGCTCTCCAGATGAAGCTTTCTTT.

The V call is TRBV11-3, the J call TRBJ2-1; D is tentatively TRBD1 or TRBD2 (5 bases each). V was cut by 0 bases and J by 13 bases, with 13 bases left in between. CDR3 length: 13 residues. The germline gives CDR1 SGHNT, CDR2 YENEEA. In DNA, the CDR3 is TGTGCCAGCAGCTTAGACGCTGGTGGGGGTCAGTTCTTC. The encoded protein is CASSLDAGGGQFF.

As for this clone: The germline gene is not matched at one end of the junction; a read error may be the cause. This rearrangement joins TRBV7-7 to TRBJ2-2; 9 bases align to TRBD1. The CDR3 is made up of 15 amino acids. Per the germline V gene, CDR1 is SSHAT and CDR2 is FNYEAQ (reference sequence). Here the CDR3 DNA reads TGTGCTAGCAGCCACGGACAGGGGAGGACCGGGGAGCTGTTTTTT. Its protein is CASSHGQGRTGELFF.

The chain employs TRBV28 and TRBJ1-1, with no clear D. The V gene's germline CDR1 is MDHEN and CDR2 SYDVKM. This CDR3 is built from 13 residues. V lost 6 bases and J 6 bases, leaving 14 bases between the germline ends. The DNA for the CDR3 is TGTGCCAGCAGGATCAATGGGGTATCTGAAGCTTTCTTT. It encodes CASRINGVSEAFF.

The V call is TRBV7-3, the J call TRBJ2-6, with D possibly being TRBD1 or TRBD2 (5 bases each). Germline V gene data show CDR1 as SGHTA and CDR2 as FQGTGA. Trimming stripped 2 bases from V and 4 bases from J, with 12 bases between. The CDR3 is 16 amino acids. CDR3 nucleotide sequence: TGTGCCAGCAGCTTAGAGAAAGGGACCGGGGCCAACGTCCTGACTTTC. It is translated as CASSLEKGTGANVLTF.

V gene TRBV28 combines with J gene TRBJ2-6; D not certain. This CDR3 has 16 amino acids. Germline CDR1 and CDR2: MDHEN and SYDVKM. V was trimmed by 6 bases and J by 0 bases, leaving 12 bases between them. The CDR3 is CASSNGVGSGANVLTF. In DNA form, the CDR3 reads TGTGCCAGCAGCAATGGGGTGGGCTCTGGGGCCAACGTCCTGACTTTC.

The CDR3 DNA follows: TGCGCCAGCAGCCACATCCTGGAAGGGCGTGGAAAGTATGGCTACACCTTC. This sequence encodes CASSHILEGRGKYGYTF. V and J are TRBV4-1 and TRBJ1-2, with D unclear. V gave up 3 bases and J gave up 5 bases, with 22 bases separating them. CDR1 MGHRA and CDR2 YSYEKL come from the germline V gene. The CDR3 contains 17 residues.

This chain joins TRBV4-1 and TRBJ2-5; D is possibly TRBD2 (6 bases). Germline CDR1 MGHRA, CDR2 YSYEKL. CDR3 length: 15 amino acids. The germline V and J ends were trimmed by 3 bases and 1 base, with 12 bases remaining between them. The CDR3 sequence: CASSQTGTPQETQYF. The CDR3 DNA sequence: TGCGCCAGCAGCCAGACCGGGACTCCCCAAGAGACCCAGTACTTC.